The 27 T cell receptor beta chains in this list originate from one sample, sequenced in a study of blood T cell repertoires in COVID-19. The repertoire was sequenced with immunoSEQ multiplex PCR; TCRdb's copy has only in-frame clones and lacks some. Of a few hundred thousand clones in the sample, around 92% were seen once. The sequencing sample was made of peripheral blood. Receptors originate from a person under 35 with COVID-19, enrolled during active disease.

The chain recombines TRBV12-3 or TRBV12-4 with TRBJ1-5; TRBD1 matches 8 bases. Trimming cost V 8 bases and J 3 bases; bases outside gene matches: 3. The CDR3 consists of 13 residues. The CDR3, as DNA: TGTGCCAGCCAGGACAGGGTCAATCAGCCCCAGCATTTT. Amino acid sequence: CASQDRVNQPQHF.

CDR3 sequence (DNA): TGCGCCAGCAGCTCCGGGAGCCCGGGGGATACGCAGTATTTT. The encoded protein is CASSSGSPGDTQYF. The chain is built from TRBV5-1 and TRBJ2-3; tentative D call: TRBD2 (6 bases). V was clipped by 3 bases and J by 6 bases, with 14 bases between them. This CDR3 contains 14 residues. CDR1 and CDR2 from the germline V gene are SGHRS and YFSETQ.

This clone was detected only once. The chain employs TRBV30 and TRBJ1-6, with D perhaps matching TRBD1 (6 bases). Trimming shortened V by 5 bases and J by 10 bases, and 15 bases separated the two germline ends. The germline CDR1 and CDR2 sequences are GTSNPN and SVGIG (reference sequence). The CDR3 consists of 13 residues. In nucleotides, the CDR3 is TGTGCCTGGCGGGACAACACGGTGTCACCCCTCCACTTT. Protein sequence: CAWRDNTVSPLHF. The full variable domain, in which reference TRBV30 and TRBJ1-6 provide the parts outside the CDR3, is SQTIHQWPATLVQPVGSPLSLECTVEGTSNPNLYWYRQAAGRGLQLLFYSVGIGQISSEVPQNLSASRPQDRQFILSSKKLLLSDSGFYLCAWRDNTVSPLHFGNGTRLTVT.

This chain links TRBV3-1 (or the pseudogene TRBV3-2) with TRBJ2-1; 7 nucleotides match TRBD2. Trimming took 1 base from V and 15 from J; bases not matched to a gene: 9. Germline V lookup: CDR1 LGHDT, CDR2 YNNKEL (reference sequence). The CDR3 length is 13 residues. This chain's CDR3 is CASSQVAGLAPFF. For the CDR3, the DNA is TGTGCCAGCAGCCAAGTAGCGGGCCTAGCTCCGTTCTTC.

The chain recombines TRBV7-9 with TRBJ2-3; TRBD2 matches 8 bases. Germline assignment: CDR1 SEHNR and CDR2 FQNEAQ (reference sequence). This CDR3 contains 15 residues. V shed 2 bases and J 1 base; nucleotides not matched to a gene: 2. The CDR3 is CASSLTAGGTDTQYF. The CDR3 DNA reads TGTGCCAGCAGCTTAACAGCGGGGGGCACAGATACGCAGTATTTT.

V and J are TRBV28 and TRBJ2-1; 7 nucleotides line up with TRBD1. Germline CDR1 reads MDHEN; CDR2 reads SYDVKM. CDR3 size: 12 residues. V dropped 8 bases and J dropped 12; count of bases not matched to a gene: 10. The CDR3 region has the DNA TGTGCCAGCGGGACAGCTGGGGCTGGGCAGTTCTTC. Protein sequence: CASGTAGAGQFF. Drawing the rest from reference TRBV28 and TRBJ2-1, the complete variable domain is DVKVTQSSRYLVKRTGEKVFLECVQDMDHENMFWYRQDPGLGLRLIYFSYDVKMKEKGDIPEGYSVSREKKERFSLILESASTNQTSMYLCASGTAGAGQFFGPGTRLTVL.

This chain uses TRBV14 with TRBJ2-1; no reliable D call. There are 13 residues in the CDR3. V lost 1 base to trimming and J lost 6 bases, with 7 bases between them. Germline lookup yields CDR1 SGHDN and CDR2 FVKESK. CDR3 nucleotide sequence: TGTGCCAGCAGCCAAGGACTCCTCAATGAGCAGTTCTTC. It codes for CASSQGLLNEQFF.

The chain recombines TRBV5-4 with TRBJ2-7; 8 bases match TRBD2. Trimming removed 4 bases from V and 6 bases from J; junction bases left unmatched: 6. This CDR3 spans 13 amino acids. Per germline, CDR1 SGHNT and CDR2 YYREEE (reference sequence). CDR3 coding DNA: TGTGCCAGCAGCCCCGGACTAGCTGGCGAGCAGTACTTC. Its protein is CASSPGLAGEQYF.

V usage is TRBV11-2 and J usage is TRBJ2-1; 10 bases map to TRBD2. Germline lookup yields CDR1 SGHAT and CDR2 FQNNGV. The CDR3 consists of 15 residues. The trim removed 5 bases at V and 3 bases at J, leaving 4 bases unmatched. The CDR3 protein is CASSPTSGVYNEQFF. The CDR3 coding sequence is TGTGCCAGCAGCCCTACTAGCGGGGTCTACAATGAGCAGTTCTTC.

This chain links TRBV4-2 with TRBJ1-4, with 8 bases that match TRBD1. The V gene's germline CDR1 is LGHNA and CDR2 YNFKEQ. With V trimmed by 0 bases and J by 4 bases, 13 bases remained unmatched. The CDR3 runs 19 residues. The CDR3: CASSQESGQGRRHNEKLFF. CDR3 bases: TGTGCCAGCAGCCAAGAGAGCGGACAGGGAAGACGGCATAATGAAAAACTGTTTTTT.

Only one count was recorded for this clone. The CDR3 DNA sequence: TGTGCTAGTGGTCCCCGGACTAGCACAGATACGCAGTATTTT. It specifies CASGPRTSTDTQYF. This chain uses TRBV12-5 with TRBJ2-3; D perhaps matches TRBD2 (5 bases). Trimming took 5 bases from V and 0 from J, leaving 9 bases between them. This CDR3 is 14 amino acids long. Germline V lookup: CDR1 LGHNT, CDR2 FRNRAP.

This clone appeared a single time. The chain recombines TRBV6-6 with TRBJ2-7, with D possibly matching TRBD1 (6 bases). The CDR3 runs to 18 residues. CDR1 and CDR2 (germline): MNHNY, SVGAGI (reference sequence). Trimming pared 5 bases from V and 3 bases from J, leaving 26 bases between. The CDR3 is CASSPLRPGQLGHYEQYF. As DNA, the CDR3 is TGTGCCAGCAGTCCATTACGTCCCGGACAGCTAGGGCACTACGAGCAGTACTTC.

This chain links TRBV11-2 with TRBJ2-3; 8 nucleotides match TRBD2. Per germline, CDR1 SGHAT and CDR2 FQNNGV. V lost 2 bases to trimming and J lost 1 base; unmatched junction nucleotides: 2. The CDR3 runs 15 residues. In DNA, the CDR3 is TGTGCCAGCAGCTTAAAACTAGCGGGCACAGATACGCAGTATTTT. As protein: CASSLKLAGTDTQYF.

This clone was counted a single time. The gene calls are TRBV28 and TRBJ2-7, with TRBD1 matching 11 bases. CDR1 and CDR2 (germline): MDHEN, SYDVKM. V trimming: 4 bases; J trimming: 3 bases; junction bases outside the gene matches: 8. The CDR3 has 16 amino acids. The CDR3 is CASSYPSGTGGYEQYF. DNA of the CDR3: TGTGCCAGCAGTTACCCCTCCGGGACAGGGGGCTACGAGCAGTACTTC.

The CDR3 reads CASSPRQGAGGYTF. CDR3 nucleotide sequence: TGTGCCAGCAGCCCTCGACAGGGGGCGGGCGGCTACACCTTC. This chain links TRBV9 with TRBJ1-2, with 10 positions matching TRBD1. The V segment lost 4 bases and the J segment 8 bases; nucleotides outside the gene matches: 8. The V gene's germline CDR1 is SGDLS and CDR2 YYNGEE. This CDR3 has 14 residues.

The genes are TRBV6-9 and TRBJ2-3, with D tentatively TRBD1 (5 bases). CDR3 length: 14 amino acids. The V gene lost 5 bases and the J gene lost 2 bases, with 11 bases spanning the gap. The V gene's germline CDR1 is MNHGY and CDR2 SVAAGI. CDR3: CASSRQKPTDTQYF. CDR3 DNA: TGTGCCAGCAGTCGACAGAAGCCCACAGATACGCAGTATTTT.

The chain carries TRBV25-1 and TRBJ2-1, with TRBD2 as a possible D gene (6 bases). Germline CDR1 MGHDK, CDR2 SYGVNS. Deletions cut 1 base from V and 2 bases from J, with 9 bases between. The CDR3 has 15 residues. The DNA for the CDR3 is TGTGCCAGCAGTGAATTGGGCGGGACCTACAATGAGCAGTTCTTC. Translation: CASSELGGTYNEQFF.

V and J are TRBV9 and TRBJ1-1; D remains unclear. V dropped 0 bases and J dropped 3 bases, with 9 bases sitting between them. CDR1 is SGDLS, CDR2 YYNGEE, per germline. The CDR3 totals 14 residues. The CDR3 nucleotides read TGTGCCAGCAGCGTAGGGAGGAGGGACACTGAAGCTTTCTTT. Protein sequence: CASSVGRRDTEAFF.

The chain recombines TRBV6-5 with TRBJ2-1, with 8 positions matching TRBD1. J gave up 8 bases and V 4 bases, and 13 bases lay outside the gene matches. This CDR3 is built from 16 residues. CDR1 and CDR2 from the germline V gene are MNHEY and SVGAGI. As DNA, the CDR3 is TGTGCCAGCAGTTTTGGCCGGGGGACAGGCCATTATGAGCAGTTCTTC. This gives the protein CASSFGRGTGHYEQFF.

This sequence joins TRBV29-1 and TRBJ1-2, with 8 nucleotides matching TRBD1. CDR3 size: 13 residues. Germline V gives CDR1 SQVTM, CDR2 ANQGSEA. V lost 6 bases, J lost 0 bases, and 3 bases stayed unmatched. The CDR3 loop reads CSVDRDTNYGYTF. In DNA, the CDR3 is TGCAGCGTGGACAGGGATACTAACTATGGCTACACCTTC.

V is TRBV28 and J is TRBJ2-2, with D tentatively TRBD2 (6 bases). Germline V lookup: CDR1 MDHEN, CDR2 SYDVKM. The CDR3 totals 15 residues. Trimming pared 4 bases from V and 3 bases from J, leaving 12 bases between. CDR3 nucleotide sequence: TGTGCCAGCAGTTCCGCGGGACTGTACACCGGGGAGCTGTTTTTT. Translation gives CASSSAGLYTGELFF.

This rearrangement joins TRBV16 to TRBJ1-3; D not resolved. Per the germline V gene, CDR1 is KGHSY and CDR2 is FQNENV. The CDR3 contains 15 residues. With 0 bases removed from V and 2 bases from J, the gap between germline ends came to 8 bases. The DNA for the CDR3 is TGTGCCAGCAGCCAATCAGCCAGGCCTGGAAACACCATATATTTT. It encodes CASSQSARPGNTIYF.

The V gene is TRBV6-2 or TRBV6-3, the J gene TRBJ2-7; D possibly corresponds to TRBD2 (6 bases). The ends were cut back, 2 bases at V and 4 bases at J, with 18 bases in the middle. Looked up from germline, CDR1 is MNHEY and CDR2 is SVGEGT. This CDR3 is 16 amino acids long. CDR3 residues: CASSYTRSGPSYEQYF. For the CDR3, the DNA is TGTGCCAGCAGTTACACCCGCAGCGGGCCGAGTTACGAGCAGTACTTC.

The chain joins TRBV6-1 to TRBJ1-5; D is unclear. Germline V gene lookup returns CDR1 MNHNS and CDR2 SASEGT. The V end lost 7 bases, the J end lost 7 bases, and 11 bases lay between the germline ends. The CDR3 is 12 amino acids. This CDR3 reads CASNGESQPQHF. CDR3 coding DNA: TGTGCCAGCAACGGGGAGTCCCAGCCCCAGCATTTT.

The rearrangement uses TRBV15 and TRBJ2-5; 9 bases fit TRBD2. This CDR3 is 16 amino acids long. Germline V gives CDR1 LNHNV, CDR2 YYDKDF (reference sequence). Unmatched junction bases numbered 10, after V lost 5 bases and J lost 3 bases. In DNA, the CDR3 is TGTGCCACCAGCCTTAGCGGGAGTAGGGGGGAAGAGACCCAGTACTTC. Protein sequence: CATSLSGSRGEETQYF.

The CDR3 loop reads CASLSGTNNYGYTF. CDR3 DNA: TGTGCCAGCCTTAGCGGGACAAATAACTATGGCTACACCTTC. The V call is TRBV13, the J call TRBJ1-2, with D tentatively TRBD1 (6 bases). V was clipped by 8 bases and J by 1 base, with 14 bases between them. CDR1 and CDR2 from the germline V gene are PRHDT and FYEKMQ (reference sequence). The CDR3 consists of 14 residues.

This clone was observed a single time. This chain joins TRBV19 and TRBJ1-2; 7 positions agree with TRBD1. The CDR3 runs 13 residues. Unmatched junction bases numbered 2, after V lost 2 bases and J lost 5 bases. The germline gives CDR1 LNHDA, CDR2 SQIVND (reference sequence). The CDR3 region is CASSILQGYGYTF. CDR3 nucleotides: TGTGCCAGTAGTATATTACAGGGGTATGGCTACACCTTC.